This note documents a single T cell receptor beta chain sequence. The assay was immunoSEQ multiplex PCR, and TCRdb's table has in-frame clones only and misses some. Of about 150,000 clones listed, roughly 92% are singletons. These data belong to a study of T cell responses to AZD1222 COVID-19 vaccine. The CDR3 length is 14 residues. The V gene's germline CDR1 is LGHDT and CDR2 YNNKEL (reference sequence). V gave up 2 bases and J gave up 3 bases, with 11 bases separating them. This clonotype was obtained from an adult in good health. V and J are TRBV3-1 (or the pseudogene TRBV3-2) and TRBJ2-7; D is perhaps TRBD1 or TRBD2 (5 bases each). Sequences were derived from peripheral blood, sampled on day 0 of AZD1222 vaccination. CDR3 nucleotide sequence: TGTGCCAGCAGCCAAAGAGGGGAAGGCTACGAGCAGTACTTC. Protein sequence: CASSQRGEGYEQYF.